This record concerns one T cell receptor (beta chain) sequence. Its antigen is currently unknown. The sample's time point: pretreatment peripheral blood. There are 17 residues in the CDR3. Germline values: CDR1 SEHNR, CDR2 FQNEAQ (reference sequence). V lost 6 bases and J lost 0; bases outside the gene matches: 11. Profiled with immunoSEQ multiplex PCR; TCRdb holds only in-frame clones, not every one. The profile shows approximately 52,000 clones, approximately 83% of them singletons. This record belongs to a study of PD-L1 blockade in urothelial cancer. Overall study context: Male sex and bladder-origin urothelial cancer were recorded for about nine tenths of the roughly 29 patients. Researchers looked at the blood 3 weeks (second dose) and 6 weeks after treatment began. A median blood sample held approximately 150,000 T cells and 75,000 to 85,000 unique TCRs. The study's findings and limits: More expansion of tumor-associated blood clones, seen at 3 weeks, marked durable-benefit patients.

The clonotype comes from a man between 65 and 79 years old with urothelial cancer. The V gene is TRBV7-9, the J gene TRBJ1-1, with 9 nucleotides matching TRBD1. This material consisted of PBMCs, taken around atezolizumab (anti-PD-L1) treatment. Written as DNA, the CDR3 is TGTGCCAGCAGTTCCACACGACAGGGGGGCATGAACACTGAAGCTTTCTTT. Amino acids: CASSSTRQGGMNTEAFF.